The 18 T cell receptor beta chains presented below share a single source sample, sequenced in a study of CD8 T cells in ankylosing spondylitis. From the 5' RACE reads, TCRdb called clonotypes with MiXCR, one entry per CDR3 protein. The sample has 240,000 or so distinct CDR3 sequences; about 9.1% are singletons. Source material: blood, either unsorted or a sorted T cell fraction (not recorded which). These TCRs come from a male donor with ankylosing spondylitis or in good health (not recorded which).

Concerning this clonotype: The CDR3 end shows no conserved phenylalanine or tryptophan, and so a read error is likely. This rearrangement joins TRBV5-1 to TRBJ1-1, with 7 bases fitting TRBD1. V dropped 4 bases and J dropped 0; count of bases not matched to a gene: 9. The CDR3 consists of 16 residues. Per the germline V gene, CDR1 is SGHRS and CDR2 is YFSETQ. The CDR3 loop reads CASSPNSGGLNTEAFS. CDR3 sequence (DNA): TGCGCCAGCAGCCCAAATTCAGGGGGACTGAACACTGAAGCTTTCTCT.

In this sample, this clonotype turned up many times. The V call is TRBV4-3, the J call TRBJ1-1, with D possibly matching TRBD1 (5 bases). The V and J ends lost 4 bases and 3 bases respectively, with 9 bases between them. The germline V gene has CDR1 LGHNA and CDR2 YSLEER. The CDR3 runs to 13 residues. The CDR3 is CASSRQWDTEAFF. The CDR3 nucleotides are TGCGCCAGCAGCCGACAGTGGGACACTGAAGCTTTCTTT.

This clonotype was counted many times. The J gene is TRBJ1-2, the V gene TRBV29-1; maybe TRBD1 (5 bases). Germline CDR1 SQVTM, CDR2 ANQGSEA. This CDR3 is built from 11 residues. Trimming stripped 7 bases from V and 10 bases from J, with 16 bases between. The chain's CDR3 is CSAGGAHDYTF. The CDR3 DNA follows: TGCAGCGCGGGAGGGGCTCACGACTACACCTTC.

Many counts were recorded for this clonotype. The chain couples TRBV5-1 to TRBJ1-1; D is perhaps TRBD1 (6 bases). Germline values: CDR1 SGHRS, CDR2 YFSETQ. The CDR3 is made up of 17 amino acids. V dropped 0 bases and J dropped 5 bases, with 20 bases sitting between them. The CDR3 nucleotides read TGCGCCAGCAGCTTGGGCTTTCCTCGACAGGCAACGACTGAAGCTTTCTTT. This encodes CASSLGFPRQATTEAFF.

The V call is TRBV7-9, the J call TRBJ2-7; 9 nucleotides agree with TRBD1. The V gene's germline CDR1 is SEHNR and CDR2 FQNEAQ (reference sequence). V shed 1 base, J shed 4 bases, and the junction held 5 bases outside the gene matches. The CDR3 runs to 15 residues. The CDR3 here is CASSLGTGGRYEQYF. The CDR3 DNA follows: TGTGCCAGCAGCTTAGGTACAGGGGGCAGGTACGAGCAGTACTTC.

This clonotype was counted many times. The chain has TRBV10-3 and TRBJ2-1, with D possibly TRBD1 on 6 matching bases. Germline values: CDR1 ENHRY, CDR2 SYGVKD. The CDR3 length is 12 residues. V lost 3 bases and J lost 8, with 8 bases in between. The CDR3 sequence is CAISDRGYEQFF. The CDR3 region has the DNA TGTGCCATCAGTGACAGGGGCTATGAGCAGTTCTTC.

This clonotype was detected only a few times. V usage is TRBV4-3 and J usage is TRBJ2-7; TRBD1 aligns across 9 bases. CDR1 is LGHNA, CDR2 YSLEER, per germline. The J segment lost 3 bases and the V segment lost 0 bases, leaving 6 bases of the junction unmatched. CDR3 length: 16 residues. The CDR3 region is CASSQDGVGQGYEQYF. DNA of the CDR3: TGCGCCAGCAGCCAAGATGGGGTGGGACAGGGCTACGAGCAGTACTTC.

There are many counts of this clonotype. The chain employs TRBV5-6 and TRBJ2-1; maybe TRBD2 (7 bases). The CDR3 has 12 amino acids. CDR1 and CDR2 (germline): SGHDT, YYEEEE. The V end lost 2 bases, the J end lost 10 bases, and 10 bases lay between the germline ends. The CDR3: CASSFGGLEQFF. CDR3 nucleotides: TGTGCCAGCAGCTTCGGGGGGCTGGAGCAGTTCTTC. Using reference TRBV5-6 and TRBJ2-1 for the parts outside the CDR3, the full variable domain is DAGVTQSPTHLIKTRGQQVTLRCSPKSGHDTVSWYQQALGQGPQFIFQYYEEEERQRGNFPDRFSGHQFPNYSSELNVNALLLGDSALYLCASSFGGLEQFFGPGTRLTVL.

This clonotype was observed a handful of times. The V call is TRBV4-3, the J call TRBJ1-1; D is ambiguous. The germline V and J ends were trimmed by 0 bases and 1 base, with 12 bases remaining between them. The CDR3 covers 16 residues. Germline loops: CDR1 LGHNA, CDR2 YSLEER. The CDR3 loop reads CASSQDRGRENTEAFF. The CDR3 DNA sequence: TGCGCCAGCAGCCAAGACCGCGGACGGGAGAACACTGAAGCTTTCTTT.

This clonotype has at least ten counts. CDR3 amino acids: CASSPVAGGPGDTQYF. The CDR3 DNA sequence: TGTGCCAGCAGCCCAGTGGCGGGAGGGCCCGGAGATACGCAGTATTTT. V gene TRBV11-2 combines with J gene TRBJ2-3; 9 positions match TRBD2. The V gene end was trimmed by 5 bases and the J gene end by 5 bases; junction bases not matched to a gene: 11. From germline, CDR1 is SGHAT and CDR2 FQNNGV. There are 16 residues in the CDR3.

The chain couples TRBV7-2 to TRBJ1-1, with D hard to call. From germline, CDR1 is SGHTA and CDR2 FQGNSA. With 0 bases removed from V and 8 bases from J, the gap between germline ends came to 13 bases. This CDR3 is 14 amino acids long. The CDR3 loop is CASSLANSGDEAFF. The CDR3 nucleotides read TGTGCCAGCAGCTTAGCCAACAGTGGAGACGAAGCTTTCTTT. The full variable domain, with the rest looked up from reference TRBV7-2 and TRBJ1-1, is GAGVSQSPSNKVTEKGKDVELRCDPISGHTALYWYRQSLGQGLEFLIYFQGNSAPDKSGLPSDRFSAERTGGSVSTLTIQRTQQEDSAVYLCASSLANSGDEAFFGQGTRLTVV.

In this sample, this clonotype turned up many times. The CDR3 DNA follows: TGTGCCAGCAGCTCTGGGGGATCCAGCCAGCCCCAGCATTTT. It codes for CASSSGGSSQPQHF. The V and J genes are TRBV7-9 and TRBJ1-5; possible D gene TRBD1, 5 bases. Germline CDR1 reads SEHNR; CDR2 reads FQNEAQ (reference sequence). V gave up 4 bases and J gave up 7 bases, with 14 bases separating them. The CDR3 is made up of 14 amino acids.

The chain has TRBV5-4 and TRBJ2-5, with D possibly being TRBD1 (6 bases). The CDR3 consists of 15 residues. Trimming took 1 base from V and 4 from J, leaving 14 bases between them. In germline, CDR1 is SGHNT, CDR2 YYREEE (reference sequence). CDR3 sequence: CASSLTLGAGETQYF. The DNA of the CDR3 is TGTGCCAGCAGCTTGACTTTGGGGGCGGGAGAGACCCAGTACTTC.

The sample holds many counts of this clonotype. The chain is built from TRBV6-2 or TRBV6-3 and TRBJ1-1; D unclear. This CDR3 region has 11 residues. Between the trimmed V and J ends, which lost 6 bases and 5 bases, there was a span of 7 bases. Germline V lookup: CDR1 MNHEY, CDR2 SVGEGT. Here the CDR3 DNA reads TGTGCCAGCAGCCGTGAAACTGAAGCTTTCTTT. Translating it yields CASSRETEAFF.

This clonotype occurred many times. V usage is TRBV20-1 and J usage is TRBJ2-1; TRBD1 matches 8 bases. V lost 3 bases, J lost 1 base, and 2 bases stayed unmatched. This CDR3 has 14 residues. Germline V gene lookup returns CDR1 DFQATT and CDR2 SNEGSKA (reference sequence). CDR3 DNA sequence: TGCAGTGCTAGGAACAGGGGGTCCTACAATGAGCAGTTCTTC. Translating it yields CSARNRGSYNEQFF.

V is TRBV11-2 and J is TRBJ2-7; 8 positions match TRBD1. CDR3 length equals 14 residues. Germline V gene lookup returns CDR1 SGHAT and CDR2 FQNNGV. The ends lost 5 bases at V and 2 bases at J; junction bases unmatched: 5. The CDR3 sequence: CASSPRTGPYEQYF. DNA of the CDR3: TGTGCCAGCAGCCCGCGGACAGGGCCCTACGAGCAGTACTTC.

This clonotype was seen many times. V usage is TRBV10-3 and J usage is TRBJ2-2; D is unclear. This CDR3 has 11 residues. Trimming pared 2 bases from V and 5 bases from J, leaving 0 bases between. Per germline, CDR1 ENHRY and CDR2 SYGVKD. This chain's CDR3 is CAISETGELFF. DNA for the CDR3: TGTGCCATCAGTGAGACCGGGGAGCTGTTTTTT.

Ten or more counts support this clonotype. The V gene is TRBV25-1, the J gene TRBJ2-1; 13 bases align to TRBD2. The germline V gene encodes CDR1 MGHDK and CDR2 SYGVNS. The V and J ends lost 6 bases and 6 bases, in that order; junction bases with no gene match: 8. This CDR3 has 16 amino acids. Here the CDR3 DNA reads TGTGCCAGCAGCTCAACAACTAGCGGGAGGGCCAATGAGCAGTTCTTC. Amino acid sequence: CASSSTTSGRANEQFF.